Listed below are T cell receptor beta chains from one sample, sequenced in a study of glioma-infiltrating T cells. A single record per CDR3 protein comes from TCRdb applying MiXCR to the multiplex PCR reads. This sample has roughly 120,000 distinct CDR3 sequences, with approximately 26% found just once. Material: glioma tissue, nonneoplastic brain tissue, or PBMCs (not recorded which). The receptors here all came from a human donor with low-grade glioma or glioblastoma, undergoing nonglioma brain surgery, or in good health (not recorded which). Each CDR3 is given with its conserved first and last residue. D genes are given only for firm matches. Clone size is stated in some rows and not others, as once, few, many or a class when expanded.

clone_size j_call d_call v_call cdr3_aa cdr3_nt
many TRBJ1-5 TRBD1 TRBV6-2/TRBV6-3 CASKDRLNQPQHF TGTGCCAGCAAGGACAGGCTCAATCAGCCCCAGCATTTT
many TRBJ2-1 . TRBV20-1 CSARDAARNEQFF TGCAGTGCTCGGGACGCGGCTCGCAATGAGCAGTTCTTC
many TRBJ2-3 . TRBV12-3/TRBV12-4 CASRRGVSGDTQYF TGTGCCAGCAGAAGGGGGGTCAGTGGAGATACGCAGTATTTT
many TRBJ2-2 . TRBV24-1 CATSDLPGQDYTNTGELFF TGTGCCACCAGTGATTTACCCGGACAGGACTACACGAACACCGGGGAGCTGTTTTTT
many TRBJ1-5 . TRBV7-9 CASSLDPRSAQHF TGTGCCAGCAGCTTAGATCCCCGGTCAGCCCAGCATTTT
. TRBJ2-1 TRBD1 TRBV7-9 CASSLMTGVYNEQFF TGTGCCAGCAGCTTAATGACAGGGGTATACAATGAGCAGTTCTTC
many TRBJ1-5 TRBD1 TRBV6-2/TRBV6-3 CASRVDRVGNQPQHF TGTGCCAGCAGGGTCGACAGGGTCGGAAATCAGCCCCAGCATTTT
many TRBJ2-7 TRBD2 TRBV20-1 CSARDLAGGPKNEQYF TGCAGTGCTAGAGATCTAGCGGGAGGGCCTAAAAACGAGCAGTACTTC
few TRBJ1-6 . TRBV14 CASSPSRTALSPLHF TGTGCCAGCAGCCCTTCTCGGACGGCACTCTCACCCCTCCACTTT
many TRBJ1-1 . TRBV29-1 CSVEGQTNTEAFF TGCAGCGTTGAAGGACAGACCAACACTGAAGCTTTCTTT
many TRBJ1-5 TRBD1 TRBV2 CASSGQEYQPQHF TGTGCCAGCAGCGGACAGGAATATCAGCCCCAGCATTTT
many TRBJ2-1 TRBD2 TRBV28 CASSPTSGRPRGEQFF TGTGCCAGCAGCCCAACTAGCGGGAGGCCCCGGGGGGAGCAGTTCTTC
many TRBJ1-1 . TRBV7-9 CASSFTATPTEAFF TGTGCCAGCAGCTTTACGGCTACTCCCACTGAAGCTTTCTTT
many TRBJ2-7 TRBD1 TRBV20-1 CSARDPQTGYEQYF TGCAGTGCTAGGGACCCCCAGACAGGGTACGAGCAGTACTTC
many TRBJ1-5 . TRBV6-1 CASRLTGPNSNQPQHF TGTGCCAGCAGGCTGACAGGACCCAATAGCAATCAGCCCCAGCATTTT
many TRBJ2-1 . TRBV12-3/TRBV12-4 CAISPVLSYNEQFF TGTGCCATCTCCCCGGTCCTCTCCTACAATGAGCAGTTCTTC
few TRBJ2-1 TRBD2 TRBV5-1 CASSSASGNNEQFF TGCGCCAGCAGCTCGGCTAGCGGAAACAATGAGCAGTTCTTC
many TRBJ1-1 . TRBV20-1 CSASPRNTEAFF TGCAGTGCTAGTCCAAGGAACACTGAAGCTTTCTTT
. TRBJ1-1 . TRBV7-9 CASSFREPREAFF TGTGCCAGCAGCTTCAGGGAACCCCGGGAAGCTTTCTTT
. TRBJ2-1 . TRBV6-5 CAISYSRFERFF TGTGCCATCAGTTACTCCAGATTTGAGCGGTTCTTC
many TRBJ1-1 . TRBV6-1 CASNPNSMNTEAFF TGTGCCAGCAACCCGAATTCAATGAACACTGAAGCTTTCTTT
many TRBJ1-1 . TRBV7-9 CASSLEAEAFF TGTGCCAGCAGCTTAGAGGCTGAAGCTTTCTTT
many TRBJ1-1 . TRBV11-1 CASSLWEQNTEAFF TGTGCCAGCAGCTTATGGGAACAGAACACTGAAGCTTTCTTT
. TRBJ2-5 . TRBV29-1 CSALGSGQETQYF TGCAGCGCCCTAGGATCGGGACAAGAGACCCAGTACTTC
many TRBJ2-1 TRBD1 TRBV4-3 CASSHTDREYEQFF TGCGCCAGCAGCCATACGGACAGGGAGTATGAGCAGTTCTTC
many TRBJ1-1 . TRBV7-6 CASTPGGANTEAFF TGTGCCAGCACCCCTGGAGGGGCAAACACTGAAGCTTTCTTT
many TRBJ2-1 TRBD2 TRBV7-9 CASSSSGRWRKEQFF TGTGCCAGCAGTTCTAGCGGGAGATGGAGGAAGGAGCAGTTCTTC
many TRBJ2-1 . TRBV11-2 CASSSLSAPPLNEQFF TGTGCCAGCAGCTCTCTTTCGGCTCCCCCACTCAATGAGCAGTTCTTC
many TRBJ2-2 . TRBV4-3 CASSQAWVTGELFF TGCGCCAGCAGCCAAGCTTGGGTCACCGGGGAGCTGTTTTTT
. TRBJ2-7 TRBD1 TRBV6-1 CASSRGQGLSRPSDEQYF TGTGCCAGCAGTCGCGGACAGGGTCTTTCAAGACCTTCGGACGAGCAGTACTTC
many TRBJ2-7 . TRBV7-9 CASSLSWDNPYEQYF TGTGCCAGCAGCTTAAGTTGGGACAACCCCTACGAGCAGTACTTC
many TRBJ1-3 . TRBV7-8 CASSFGRQNTIYF TGTGCCAGCAGCTTTGGCCGGCAAAACACCATATATTTT
many TRBJ2-1 TRBD2 TRBV20-1 CSARARGVLSSYNEQFF TGCAGTGCTAGAGCGCGGGGGGTCCTTAGCTCCTACAATGAGCAGTTCTTC
few TRBJ2-3 . TRBV9 CASSPPRPTDTQYF TGTGCCAGCAGCCCTCCGAGACCCACAGATACGCAGTATTTT
many TRBJ1-3 . TRBV29-1 CSVEPGISGNTIYF TGCAGCGTTGAACCAGGAATATCTGGAAACACCATATATTTT
. TRBJ2-4 TRBD2 TRBV12-3/TRBV12-4 CASTFSGGSKNIQYF TGTGCCAGCACCTTCAGCGGGGGGTCCAAAAACATTCAGTACTTC
many TRBJ1-5 . TRBV12-3/TRBV12-4 CASTQDRYQPQHF TGTGCCAGCACCCAGGACAGATACCAGCCCCAGCATTTT
few TRBJ2-2 TRBD2 TRBV13 CASSPRTSGGNTGELFF TGTGCCAGCAGCCCCCGGACTAGCGGGGGGAACACCGGGGAGCTGTTTTTT
many TRBJ1-5 . TRBV29-1 CSISGSNQPQHF TGCAGCATCTCAGGGAGCAATCAGCCCCAGCATTTT
many TRBJ2-1 TRBD2 TRBV7-9 CASSVPGTSYNEQFF TGTGCCAGCAGCGTGCCCGGGACTAGCTACAATGAGCAGTTCTTC
many TRBJ1-1 . TRBV18 CASSGNRGSTEAFF TGTGCCAGCTCAGGCAACAGAGGCAGCACTGAAGCTTTCTTT
. TRBJ2-5 . TRBV6-2/TRBV6-3 CAGSYGRQGFQETQYF TGTGCCGGCAGTTACGGGCGGCAGGGGTTCCAAGAGACCCAGTACTTC
many TRBJ1-2 . TRBV12-3/TRBV12-4 CASRPGRRFYGYTF TGTGCCAGCAGGCCGGGACGGAGGTTCTATGGCTACACCTTC
. TRBJ1-1 TRBD1 TRBV28 CASDVTGQATNTEAFF TGTGCCAGCGACGTCACAGGACAGGCGACGAACACTGAAGCTTTCTTT
many TRBJ2-7 . TRBV4-1 CASSQDHNEQYF TGCGCCAGCAGCCAAGATCACAATGAGCAGTACTTC
many TRBJ2-5 . TRBV28 CASTEGGETQYF TGTGCCAGCACGGAGGGGGGAGAGACCCAGTACTTC
few TRBJ2-7 . TRBV9 CASNVGQGFSYEQYF TGTGCCAGCAACGTAGGGCAGGGGTTCTCCTACGAGCAGTACTTC
many TRBJ1-5 . TRBV12-3/TRBV12-4 CASSLGQFNQPQHF TGTGCCAGCAGCCTCGGACAGTTTAATCAGCCCCAGCATTTT
many TRBJ1-5 . TRBV7-2 CASSSSGGTNQPQHF TGTGCCAGCAGCTCCAGTGGTGGCACCAATCAGCCCCAGCATTTT
. TRBJ2-3 . TRBV4-1 CASSQEGASTDTQYF TGCGCCAGCAGCCAAGAAGGAGCGAGCACAGATACGCAGTATTTT
many TRBJ2-7 TRBD2 TRBV20-1 CSASQSSGGYEQYF TGCAGTGCTAGCCAAAGTAGCGGGGGGTACGAGCAGTACTTC